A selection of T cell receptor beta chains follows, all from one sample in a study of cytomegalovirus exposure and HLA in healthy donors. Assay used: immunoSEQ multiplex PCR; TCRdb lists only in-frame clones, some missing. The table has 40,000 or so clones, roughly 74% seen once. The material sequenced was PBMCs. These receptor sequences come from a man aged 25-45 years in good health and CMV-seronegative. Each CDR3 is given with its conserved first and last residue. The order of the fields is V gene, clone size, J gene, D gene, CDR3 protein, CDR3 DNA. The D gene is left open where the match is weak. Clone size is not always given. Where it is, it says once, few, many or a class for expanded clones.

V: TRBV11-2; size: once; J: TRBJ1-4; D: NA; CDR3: CASSSEGRGVNEKLFF; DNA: TGTGCCAGCAGCTCGGAGGGACGGGGCGTTAATGAAAAACTGTTTTTT
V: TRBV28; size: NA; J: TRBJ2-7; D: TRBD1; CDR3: CASSLPTGASYEQYF; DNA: TGTGCCAGCAGTTTACCGACAGGGGCGAGCTACGAGCAGTACTTC
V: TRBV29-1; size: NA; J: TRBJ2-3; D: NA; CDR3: CSVGASAIADTQYF; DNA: TGCAGCGTTGGCGCTAGTGCGATCGCAGATACGCAGTATTTT
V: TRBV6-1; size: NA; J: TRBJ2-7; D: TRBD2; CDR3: CASSEALAGGAYEQYF; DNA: TGTGCCAGCAGTGAGGCCCTGGCGGGAGGGGCCTACGAGCAGTACTTC
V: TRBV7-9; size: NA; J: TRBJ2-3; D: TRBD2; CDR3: CASSRSGGTDTQYF; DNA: TGTGCCAGCAGCCGTAGCGGGGGCACAGATACGCAGTATTTT
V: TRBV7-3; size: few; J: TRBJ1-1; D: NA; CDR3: CASSLIGLGEAFF; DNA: TGTGCCAGCAGCTTAATTGGACTGGGTGAAGCTTTCTTT
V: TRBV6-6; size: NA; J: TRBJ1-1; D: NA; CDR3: CASSYEGRGTEAFF; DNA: TGTGCCAGCAGTTACGAGGGTCGGGGCACTGAAGCTTTCTTT
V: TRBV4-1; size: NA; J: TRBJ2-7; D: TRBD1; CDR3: CASSQDPVQGACYEQYF; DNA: TGCGCCAGCAGCCAAGATCCGGTGCAGGGGGCGTGCTACGAGCAGTACTTC
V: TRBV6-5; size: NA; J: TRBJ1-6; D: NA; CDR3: CASSQGRGYNSPLHF; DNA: TGTGCCAGCAGTCAAGGCAGGGGTTATAATTCACCCCTCCACTTT
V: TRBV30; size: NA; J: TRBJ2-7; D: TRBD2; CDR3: CAWSVIGREQYF; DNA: TGTGCCTGGAGTGTAATCGGGAGGGAGCAGTACTTC
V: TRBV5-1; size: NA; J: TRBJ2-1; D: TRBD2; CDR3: CASSLDGGFYNEQFF; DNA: TGCGCCAGCAGCTTGGACGGGGGGTTCTACAATGAGCAGTTCTTC
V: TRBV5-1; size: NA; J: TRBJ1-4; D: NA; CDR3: CASRNQGLNEKLFF; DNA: TGCGCCAGCAGGAACCAGGGCCTTAATGAAAAACTGTTTTTT
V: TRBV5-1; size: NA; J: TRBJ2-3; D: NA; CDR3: CASRPTTSTDTQYF; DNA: TGCGCCAGCAGGCCAACGACTAGCACAGATACGCAGTATTTT
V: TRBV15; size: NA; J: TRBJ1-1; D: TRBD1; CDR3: CATRRGQGLGMNTEAFF; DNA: TGTGCCACCAGGAGAGGACAGGGCTTGGGAATGAACACTGAAGCTTTCTTT
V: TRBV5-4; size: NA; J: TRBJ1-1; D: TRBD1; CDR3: CASRRQGGATEAFF; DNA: TGTGCCAGCAGGAGACAGGGGGGGGCCACTGAAGCTTTCTTT
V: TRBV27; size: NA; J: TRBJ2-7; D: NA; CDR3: CASSFPSSYEQYF; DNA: TGTGCCAGCAGTTTCCCCAGCTCCTACGAGCAGTACTTC
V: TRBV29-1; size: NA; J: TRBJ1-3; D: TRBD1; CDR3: CSGLTGESGNTIYF; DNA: TGCAGCGGTCTAACAGGGGAGTCTGGAAACACCATATATTTT
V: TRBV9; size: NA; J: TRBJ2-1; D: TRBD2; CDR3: CASSVTSGSTYNEQFF; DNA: TGTGCCAGCAGCGTAACTAGCGGTTCGACCTACAATGAGCAGTTCTTC
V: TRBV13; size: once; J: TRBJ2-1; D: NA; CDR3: CASAGRNWYNEQFF; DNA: TGTGCCAGCGCAGGGAGGAACTGGTACAATGAGCAGTTCTTC
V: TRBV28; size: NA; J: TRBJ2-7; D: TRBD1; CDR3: CASSLSGTGAFEQYF; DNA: TGTGCCAGCAGTTTGTCCGGGACAGGAGCATTCGAGCAGTACTTC
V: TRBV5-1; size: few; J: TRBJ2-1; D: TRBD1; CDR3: CASSLGGRQGANEQFF; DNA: TGCGCCAGCAGCTTGGGGGGTAGACAGGGGGCAAATGAGCAGTTCTTC
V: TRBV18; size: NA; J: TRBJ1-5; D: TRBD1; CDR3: CASSPGTGGRMSVGNQPQHF; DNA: TGTGCCAGCTCACCAGGGACAGGGGGCCGAATGTCGGTTGGCAATCAGCCCCAGCATTTT
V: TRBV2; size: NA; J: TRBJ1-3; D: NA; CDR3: CASSGQSFSGNTIYF; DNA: TGTGCCAGCAGCGGACAGTCTTTCTCTGGAAACACCATATATTTT
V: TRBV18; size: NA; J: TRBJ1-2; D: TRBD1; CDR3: CASSPRTGGVNGYTF; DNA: TGTGCCAGCTCTCCGCGGACAGGGGGCGTTAATGGCTACACCTTC
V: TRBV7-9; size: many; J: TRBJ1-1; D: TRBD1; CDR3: CASSSIRDRADAFF; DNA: TGTGCCAGCAGCTCAATCAGGGACAGGGCGGATGCTTTCTTT